The clone carrying this T cell receptor (beta chain) occurred many times. The source of the sample is a study of neurological immune-mediated disorders. MiXCR was run by TCRdb on the 5' RACE reads, yielding one entry per CDR3 protein. Among about 49,000 distinct CDR3 sequences listed, roughly 13% were seen once. As to time point: longitudinal time-point 2. The CDR3 spans 12 residues. CDR1 is DFQATT, CDR2 SNEGSKA, per germline (reference sequence). V was clipped by 3 bases and J by 7 bases, with 12 bases between them. Sequenced material: PBMCs. The rearrangement links TRBV20-1 to TRBJ1-1, with a weak D call TRBD1 (5 bases). The receptor was derived from a male donor with HTLV-1-associated myelopathy (HAM/TSP). The CDR3 loop is CSASPGTFEAFF. CDR3 DNA sequence: TGCAGTGCTAGCCCAGGGACCTTTGAAGCTTTCTTT.